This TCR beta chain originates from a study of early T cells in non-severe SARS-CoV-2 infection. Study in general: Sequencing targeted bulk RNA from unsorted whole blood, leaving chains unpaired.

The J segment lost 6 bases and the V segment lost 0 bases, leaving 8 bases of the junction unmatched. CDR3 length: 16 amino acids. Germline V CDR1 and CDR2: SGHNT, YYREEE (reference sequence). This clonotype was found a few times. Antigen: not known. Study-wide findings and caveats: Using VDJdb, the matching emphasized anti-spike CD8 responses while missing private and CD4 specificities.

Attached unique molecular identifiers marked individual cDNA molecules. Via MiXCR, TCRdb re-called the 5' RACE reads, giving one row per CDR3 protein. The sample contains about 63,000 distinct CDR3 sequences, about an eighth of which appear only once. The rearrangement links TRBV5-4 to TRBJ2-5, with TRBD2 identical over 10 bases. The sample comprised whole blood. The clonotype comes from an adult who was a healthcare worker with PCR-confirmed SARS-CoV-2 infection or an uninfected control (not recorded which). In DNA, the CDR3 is TGTGCCAGCAGCTTGGCGGGTAGCGGGGGGCACCAGACCCAGTACTTC. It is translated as CASSLAGSGGHQTQYF.